This note documents a single T cell receptor beta chain sequence. Its antigen remains unknown. The record originates from a study of shared clonotypes between healthy human individuals. Germline V gene sequence: CDR1 MGHDK, CDR2 SYGVNS. V lost 4 bases, J lost 11 bases, and 21 bases lay in between. CDR3 size: 15 residues. A CD45RA-negative memory subset and a CD45RA+ naive subset were separated from the CD4+ cells. Method: immunoSEQ multiplex PCR; TCRdb's copy keeps in-frame clones and lacks some. The data hold approximately 350,000 clones, with under 80% observed a single time. Findings of the study overall: Naive subsets, compared against memory subsets, generally had larger estimated richness values.

The rearrangement links TRBV25-1 to TRBJ1-5; a possible D gene is TRBD1 (5 bases). The sequence was collected from a man in his thirties or forties in good health. Source material: memory CD4+ T cells sorted from blood. As for subset: CD45RA-negative fraction. This CDR3 reads CASSGQGAESVAQHF. The CDR3 nucleotides read TGTGCCAGCAGTGGTCAGGGTGCGGAATCAGTGGCCCAGCATTTT.